Listed below are T cell receptor beta chains from one sample, sequenced in a study of identical twins' blood T cells. MiXCR, applied by TCRdb to the 5' RACE reads, yields one record per CDR3 protein. The sample records 350,000 to 400,000 distinct CDR3 sequences, about 28% being singletons. Sequenced: PBMCs. These receptor sequences come from a woman aged 18-50 years in good health. Each CDR3 is given with its conserved first and last residue. Fields, in order: D gene, clone size, V gene, CDR3 length, J gene, CDR3 protein, CDR3 DNA. The D gene is left open where the match is weak. Only part of the rows carry a size: once, few, many, or a class if the clone is expanded.

d_gene: TRBD1; abundance: .; v_gene: TRBV18; len: 17; j_gene: TRBJ2-7; CDR3aa: CASSSSLSGTGGHEQYF; CDR3nt: TGTGCCAGCTCCTCCTCCCTTTCCGGGACAGGGGGTCACGAGCAGTACTTC
d_gene: TRBD2; abundance: few; v_gene: TRBV28; len: 16; j_gene: TRBJ2-3; CDR3aa: CASSLSGSGFTDTQYF; CDR3nt: TGTGCCAGCAGCTTGAGCGGGAGCGGCTTCACAGATACGCAGTATTTT
d_gene: .; abundance: many; v_gene: TRBV6-5; len: 14; j_gene: TRBJ1-2; CDR3aa: CASTAQGANYGYTF; CDR3nt: TGTGCCAGCACTGCTCAGGGAGCTAACTATGGCTACACCTTC
d_gene: .; abundance: .; v_gene: TRBV2; len: 13; j_gene: TRBJ1-4; CDR3aa: CASGVSLSEKLFF; CDR3nt: TGTGCCAGCGGAGTGAGCCTTAGTGAAAAACTGTTTTTT
d_gene: TRBD1; abundance: few; v_gene: TRBV3-1; len: 20; j_gene: TRBJ1-1; CDR3aa: CASSQDLVTKSGQGFNEAFF; CDR3nt: TGTGCCAGCAGCCAAGATCTTGTAACGAAGTCGGGACAGGGGTTTAATGAAGCTTTCTTT
d_gene: .; abundance: many; v_gene: TRBV6-5; len: 14; j_gene: TRBJ1-1; CDR3aa: CASSYGGRSTEAFF; CDR3nt: TGTGCCAGCAGTTACGGGGGTAGGTCCACTGAAGCTTTCTTT
d_gene: .; abundance: few; v_gene: TRBV20-1; len: 14; j_gene: TRBJ2-1; CDR3aa: CSALLGSSYNEQFF; CDR3nt: TGCAGTGCCCTCTTGGGAAGCTCCTACAATGAGCAGTTCTTC
d_gene: .; abundance: .; v_gene: TRBV5-1; len: 12; j_gene: TRBJ2-1; CDR3aa: CASSLFTNEQFF; CDR3nt: TGCGCCAGCAGCCTATTTACGAATGAGCAGTTCTTC
d_gene: .; abundance: .; v_gene: TRBV29-1; len: 11; j_gene: TRBJ1-1; CDR3aa: CSVQQGFVAFF; CDR3nt: TGCAGCGTTCAACAGGGTTTTGTAGCTTTCTTT
d_gene: TRBD1; abundance: .; v_gene: TRBV2; len: 12; j_gene: TRBJ1-6; CDR3aa: CASRQGVVALHF; CDR3nt: TGTGCCAGCAGACAGGGGGTAGTAGCCCTCCACTTT
d_gene: .; abundance: .; v_gene: TRBV6-1; len: 14; j_gene: TRBJ1-2; CDR3aa: CASSETMPLYGYTF; CDR3nt: TGTGCCAGCAGTGAGACAATGCCCCTCTATGGCTACACCTTC
d_gene: .; abundance: many; v_gene: TRBV14; len: 15; j_gene: TRBJ2-3; CDR3aa: CASSQGGISTDTQYF; CDR3nt: TGTGCCAGCAGCCAAGGCGGAATAAGCACAGATACGCAGTATTTT
d_gene: .; abundance: many; v_gene: TRBV19; len: 15; j_gene: TRBJ1-2; CDR3aa: CASKEGPLNYYGYTF; CDR3nt: TGTGCCAGTAAAGAGGGTCCGCTAAACTACTATGGCTACACCTTC
d_gene: TRBD1; abundance: few; v_gene: TRBV12-3/TRBV12-4; len: 12; j_gene: TRBJ1-2; CDR3aa: CARPGQGSGYTF; CDR3nt: TGTGCCAGACCGGGACAGGGATCTGGCTACACCTTC
d_gene: .; abundance: .; v_gene: TRBV7-2; len: 16; j_gene: TRBJ1-1; CDR3aa: CASSLLYAGGNTEAFF; CDR3nt: TGTGCCAGCAGCTTATTATACGCAGGCGGAAACACTGAAGCTTTCTTT
d_gene: .; abundance: .; v_gene: TRBV2; len: 11; j_gene: TRBJ2-7; CDR3aa: CAGILTREQYF; CDR3nt: TGTGCCGGCATTTTGACGCGGGAGCAGTACTTC
d_gene: .; abundance: .; v_gene: TRBV2; len: 18; j_gene: TRBJ1-1; CDR3aa: CASGGLGIARLPNTEAFF; CDR3nt: TGTGCCAGCGGGGGACTGGGAATTGCCCGATTGCCGAACACTGAAGCTTTCTTT
d_gene: TRBD1; abundance: .; v_gene: TRBV9; len: 17; j_gene: TRBJ1-2; CDR3aa: CASSVADRGRLLYGYTF; CDR3nt: TGTGCCAGCAGCGTGGCGGACAGGGGGCGGTTATTATATGGCTACACCTTC
d_gene: TRBD1; abundance: many; v_gene: TRBV29-1; len: 15; j_gene: TRBJ2-1; CDR3aa: CSVEVPGQSYNEQFF; CDR3nt: TGCAGCGTTGAAGTCCCGGGACAGTCCTACAATGAGCAGTTCTTC
d_gene: .; abundance: many; v_gene: TRBV6-2/TRBV6-3; len: 15; j_gene: TRBJ2-2; CDR3aa: CASRRGERYTGELFF; CDR3nt: TGTGCCAGCAGAAGGGGGGAGAGATACACCGGGGAGCTGTTTTTT
d_gene: .; abundance: .; v_gene: TRBV23-1; len: 16; j_gene: TRBJ2-7; CDR3aa: CASSPLGSASSYEQYF; CDR3nt: TGCGCCAGCAGTCCACTTGGCAGTGCAAGCTCCTACGAGCAGTACTTC
d_gene: .; abundance: .; v_gene: TRBV3-1; len: 13; j_gene: TRBJ1-5; CDR3aa: CASSQYRDQPQHF; CDR3nt: TGTGCCAGCAGCCAGTACCGGGATCAGCCCCAGCATTTT
d_gene: .; abundance: .; v_gene: TRBV18; len: 14; j_gene: TRBJ1-1; CDR3aa: CASSPPRRTPEAFF; CDR3nt: TGTGCCAGCTCACCACCACGTCGGACCCCTGAAGCTTTCTTT
d_gene: .; abundance: .; v_gene: TRBV5-1; len: 16; j_gene: TRBJ2-1; CDR3aa: CASSPIARSSYNEQFF; CDR3nt: TGCGCCAGCAGCCCCATTGCCAGAAGCTCCTACAATGAGCAGTTCTTC
d_gene: .; abundance: .; v_gene: TRBV21-1; len: 16; j_gene: TRBJ1-1; CDR3aa: CASSNLGGAQNTEAFF; CDR3nt: TGTGCCAGCAGCAATCTCGGAGGAGCCCAGAACACTGAAGCTTTCTTT
d_gene: TRBD2; abundance: .; v_gene: TRBV5-1; len: 15; j_gene: TRBJ2-7; CDR3aa: CASSLRLAGEDEQYF; CDR3nt: TGCGCCAGCAGCTTAAGACTAGCGGGAGAGGATGAGCAGTACTTC
d_gene: TRBD1; abundance: few; v_gene: TRBV18; len: 13; j_gene: TRBJ1-2; CDR3aa: CASSQGEAIGYTF; CDR3nt: TGTGCCAGCAGTCAGGGGGAAGCCATTGGCTACACCTTC
d_gene: .; abundance: few; v_gene: TRBV13; len: 13; j_gene: TRBJ1-2; CDR3aa: CASSSISGNGYTF; CDR3nt: TGTGCCAGCAGCTCAATATCGGGGAACGGCTACACCTTC
d_gene: .; abundance: many; v_gene: TRBV12-3/TRBV12-4; len: 14; j_gene: TRBJ2-3; CDR3aa: CASSSSHSAFTQYF; CDR3nt: TGTGCCAGCAGTTCGAGCCATAGCGCCTTTACGCAGTATTTT
d_gene: .; abundance: .; v_gene: TRBV7-2; len: 14; j_gene: TRBJ1-1; CDR3aa: CASSLNREPTEAFF; CDR3nt: TGTGCCAGCAGCTTAAACAGGGAGCCCACTGAAGCTTTCTTT